What follows are 17 T cell receptor beta chains derived from one specimen sequenced in a study of human T cells and chemical hapten exposure. One entry per CDR3 protein results from TCRdb running MiXCR on the RACE reads. The sample lists tens of thousands of distinct CDR3 sequences, about 11% occurring once. Time point given: pre-sensitization, week 0. Noted treatment: therapeutic diphenylcyclopropenone sensitization with weekly scalp DPC. This specimen consisted of whole blood, obtained in connection with sensitization to the hapten diphenylcyclopropenone (DPC). The source is a woman in her forties with alopecia areata. Some clones in this sample may be carry-over from other donors' samples.

This clonotype was picked up many times. The chain is built from TRBV2 and TRBJ2-3, with TRBD2 matching over 9 bases. The CDR3 is 17 amino acids. The J segment lost 1 base and the V segment lost 3 bases, leaving 8 bases of the junction unmatched. CDR1 SNHLY and CDR2 FYNNEI come from the germline V gene. CDR3 region: CASSDFRLAGRTDTQYF. Written as DNA, the CDR3 is TGTGCCAGCAGTGATTTTCGGCTAGCGGGGCGCACAGATACGCAGTATTTT.

This clonotype was observed many times. The rearrangement joins TRBV19 to TRBJ2-1; 11 positions match TRBD2. Germline V gives CDR1 LNHDA, CDR2 SQIVND (reference sequence). The ends lost 5 bases at V and 0 bases at J; junction bases unmatched: 3. CDR3 size: 16 residues. In DNA form, the CDR3 reads TGTGCCAGTAGTCGCACTAGCGGGAGCTCCTACAATGAGCAGTTCTTC. Its protein is CASSRTSGSSYNEQFF.

This clonotype was seen ten or more times. The chain joins TRBV5-1 to TRBJ2-7; D possibly corresponds to TRBD2 (5 bases). Per germline, CDR1 SGHRS and CDR2 YFSETQ. V was clipped by 1 base and J by 5 bases, with 16 bases between them. The CDR3 sequence is 15 residues long. CDR3: CASSLLGSSSNEQYF. The CDR3 DNA reads TGCGCCAGCAGCTTGCTTGGGAGCTCTTCGAACGAGCAGTACTTC.

This clonotype was observed at least ten times. The chain uses TRBV20-1 and TRBJ2-1; 8 positions agree with TRBD1. The germline gives CDR1 DFQATT, CDR2 SNEGSKA (reference sequence). V shed 0 bases, J shed 4 bases, and the junction held 5 bases outside the gene matches. The length of the CDR3 is 15 residues. CDR3 sequence: CSARDLQGAYNEQFF. DNA of the CDR3: TGCAGTGCTAGAGATTTGCAGGGGGCTTACAATGAGCAGTTCTTC.

A few counts support this clonotype. The V call is TRBV28, the J call TRBJ2-1; 7 bases agree with TRBD2. Per the germline V gene, CDR1 is MDHEN and CDR2 is SYDVKM. Germline trimming cut 7 bases from V and 0 bases from J; bases unmatched to any gene: 3. This CDR3 comprises 14 residues. This chain's CDR3 is CASILADSYNEQFF. CDR3 DNA: TGTGCCAGCATTCTAGCGGACTCCTACAATGAGCAGTTCTTC.

The V and J genes are TRBV7-2 and TRBJ2-7, with 8 bases aligning to TRBD2. The germline gives CDR1 SGHTA, CDR2 FQGNSA. The trim removed 5 bases at V and 5 bases at J, leaving 14 bases unmatched. The CDR3 loop spans 16 amino acids. CDR3 sequence: CASSPRGGLGHNEQYF. CDR3 nucleotides: TGTGCCAGCAGCCCGAGGGGGGGACTAGGGCATAACGAGCAGTACTTC.

This clonotype was seen only a few times. The chain links TRBV12-3 or TRBV12-4 to TRBJ1-1; D is unresolved. V was trimmed by 6 bases and J by 1 base, leaving 15 bases between them. CDR3 length: 15 residues. CDR3 bases: TGTGCCAGCAGGCTAAGCCGGACCGGGAACACTGAAGCTTTCTTT. As protein: CASRLSRTGNTEAFF.

V usage is TRBV29-1 and J usage is TRBJ2-2; 13 nucleotides agree with TRBD2. The CDR3 has 15 residues. Germline assignment: CDR1 SQVTM and CDR2 ANQGSEA. V trimming: 7 bases; J trimming: 5 bases; junction bases outside the gene matches: 7. This CDR3 reads CSARTSGSWTGELFF. CDR3 DNA sequence: TGCAGCGCGAGGACTAGCGGGAGTTGGACCGGGGAGCTGTTTTTT.

This clonotype has at least ten counts. The chain couples TRBV14 to TRBJ1-1, with a possible D match to TRBD1 (5 bases). Germline assignment: CDR1 SGHDN and CDR2 FVKESK. CDR3 length: 16 residues. V gave up 2 bases and J gave up 6 bases, with 19 bases separating them. CDR3 region: CASSQRRPRDASEAFF. The CDR3 DNA reads as TGTGCCAGCAGCCAAAGGAGGCCGAGGGACGCATCTGAAGCTTTCTTT.

The rearrangement joins TRBV19 to TRBJ2-1; D could derive from TRBD1 or TRBD2 (5 bases each). With 10 bases removed from V and 5 bases from J, the gap between germline ends came to 18 bases. The CDR3 is made up of 14 amino acids. Germline loops: CDR1 LNHDA, CDR2 SQIVND (reference sequence). In DNA, the CDR3 is TGTGCCATCTCCGGGACCCTAGGCCACAATGAGCAGTTCTTC. Translated, it gives CAISGTLGHNEQFF.

This clonotype was recorded at least ten times. The chain recombines TRBV10-3 with TRBJ2-5; 10 bases fit TRBD2. The ends lost 3 bases at V and 2 bases at J; junction bases unmatched: 6. The CDR3 runs 16 residues. Germline V CDR1 and CDR2: ENHRY, SYGVKD. The chain's CDR3 is CAISDPALAGQETQYF. The CDR3 bases are TGTGCCATCAGTGATCCCGCACTAGCGGGGCAAGAGACCCAGTACTTC.

Ten or more counts support this clonotype. The chain carries TRBV7-3 and TRBJ1-1; 12 nucleotides agree with TRBD1. This CDR3 is 17 amino acids long. Per germline, CDR1 SGHTA and CDR2 FQGTGA. The trim removed 5 bases at V and 3 bases at J, leaving 10 bases unmatched. CDR3 in amino acids: CASSPTGTGGPYTEAFF. The CDR3 nucleotides are TGTGCCAGCAGCCCTACCGGGACAGGGGGCCCCTACACTGAAGCTTTCTTT. Based on the CDR3 plus reference TRBV7-3 and TRBJ1-1, the full variable domain is GAGVSQTPSNKVTEKGKYVELRCDPISGHTALYWYRQSLGQGPEFLIYFQGTGAADDSGLPNDRFFAVRPEGSVSTLKIQRTERGDSAVYLCASSPTGTGGPYTEAFFGQGTRLTVV.

The chain uses TRBV10-1 and TRBJ2-3; 10 bases agree with TRBD2. CDR3 length: 15 amino acids. Looked up from germline, CDR1 is WNHNN and CDR2 is SYGVQD (reference sequence). V lost 2 bases, J lost 2 bases, and 1 base stayed unmatched. The CDR3 spells CASSEGTSDTDTQYF. The CDR3, as DNA: TGCGCCAGCAGTGAGGGGACTAGCGACACAGATACGCAGTATTTT.

About this clonotype: Relative to the germline gene, one junction end is altered; a read error may explain this. The rearrangement joins TRBV7-7 to TRBJ2-2, with TRBD1 identical over 7 bases. The CDR3 is 15 amino acids. CDR1 is SSHAT and CDR2 is FNYEAQ in the germline V gene (reference sequence). CDR3 sequence reads: CASSFTGAGTGELFF. The CDR3 DNA reads TGTGCTAGCAGCTTTACAGGGGCGGGCACCGGGGAGCTGTTTTTT.

This clonotype was counted at least ten times. V is TRBV29-1 and J is TRBJ2-7, with TRBD1 identical over 9 bases. This CDR3 has 14 amino acids. The trim removed 1 base at V and 1 base at J, leaving 2 bases unmatched. Per the germline V gene, CDR1 is SQVTM and CDR2 is ANQGSEA. The CDR3 nucleotides read TGCAGCGTTGAAGTGGGGACAGGGTCCTACGAGCAGTACTTC. As protein: CSVEVGTGSYEQYF.

The table lists this clonotype with a few counts. The genes are TRBV11-2 and TRBJ1-1, with TRBD1 as a possible D gene (6 bases). V was cut by 2 bases and J by 6 bases, with 10 bases left in between. CDR1 SGHAT and CDR2 FQNNGV come from the germline V gene. This CDR3 is built from 13 residues. This CDR3 reads CASSLPGGPEAFF. The CDR3 DNA follows: TGTGCCAGCAGCTTACCGGGGGGCCCTGAAGCTTTCTTT.

This clonotype was counted at least ten times. V is TRBV7-9 and J is TRBJ2-2; D may correspond to TRBD1 or TRBD2 (6 bases each). This CDR3 contains 17 residues. Germline CDR1 and CDR2: SEHNR and FQNEAQ (reference sequence). Trimming left V 2 bases short and J 0 bases short, with 13 bases between. This CDR3 reads CASSLPKGGANTGELFF. The CDR3 DNA follows: TGTGCCAGCAGCTTACCCAAGGGGGGCGCGAACACCGGGGAGCTGTTTTTT.